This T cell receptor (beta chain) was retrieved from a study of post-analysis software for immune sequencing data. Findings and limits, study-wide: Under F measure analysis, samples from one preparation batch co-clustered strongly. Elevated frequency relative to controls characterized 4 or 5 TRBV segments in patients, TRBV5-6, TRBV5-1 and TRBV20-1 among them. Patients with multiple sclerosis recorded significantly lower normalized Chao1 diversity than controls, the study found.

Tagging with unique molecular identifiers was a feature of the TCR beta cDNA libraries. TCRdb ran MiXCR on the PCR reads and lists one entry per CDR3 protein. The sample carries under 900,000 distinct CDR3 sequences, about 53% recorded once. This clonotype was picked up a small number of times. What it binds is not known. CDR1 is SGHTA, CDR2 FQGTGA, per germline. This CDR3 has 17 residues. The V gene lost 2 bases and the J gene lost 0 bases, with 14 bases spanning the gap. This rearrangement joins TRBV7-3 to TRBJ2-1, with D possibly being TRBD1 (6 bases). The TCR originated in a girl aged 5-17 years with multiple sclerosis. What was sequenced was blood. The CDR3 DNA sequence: TGTGCCAGCAGCTTATCACAGGGCAGGAGCTCCTACAATGAGCAGTTCTTC. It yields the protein CASSLSQGRSSYNEQFF.